Listed below are T cell receptor beta chains from one sample, sequenced in a study of blood T cell repertoires in COVID-19. Sequencing was performed with immunoSEQ multiplex PCR; in TCRdb, only in-frame clones are kept and a portion is missing. This table holds around 230,000 clones, about 88% found once. Sequences were obtained from PBMCs or T cells enriched from blood (not recorded which). Every receptor here comes from a woman aged 30 to 39 who had recovered from COVID-19. Both conserved end residues are part of each CDR3. The D gene is left open where the match is weak. Expanded clones get a size class; other rows say once, few or many, or leave the size out.

D gene: -; clone size: -; V gene: TRBV7-2; J gene: TRBJ2-5; CDR3 protein: CASSLYWTETQETQYF; CDR3 DNA: TGTGCCAGCAGCTTATATTGGACAGAAACCCAAGAGACCCAGTACTTC
D gene: -; clone size: -; V gene: TRBV19; J gene: TRBJ2-5; CDR3 protein: CASRPRGTYQETQYF; CDR3 DNA: TGTGCCAGTAGGCCCAGGGGTACGTACCAAGAGACCCAGTACTTC
D gene: -; clone size: few; V gene: TRBV6-1; J gene: TRBJ1-1; CDR3 protein: CASSESEVTEAFF; CDR3 DNA: TGTGCCAGCAGTGAATCAGAGGTCACTGAAGCTTTCTTT
D gene: -; clone size: -; V gene: TRBV28; J gene: TRBJ2-1; CDR3 protein: CASSLWRREQFF; CDR3 DNA: TGTGCCAGCAGTTTATGGAGGAGGGAGCAGTTCTTC
D gene: -; clone size: -; V gene: TRBV29-1; J gene: TRBJ2-3; CDR3 protein: CSVDSADTQYF; CDR3 DNA: TGCAGCGTTGACAGTGCAGATACGCAGTATTTT
D gene: TRBD1; clone size: few; V gene: TRBV9; J gene: TRBJ1-5; CDR3 protein: CARSTGTGGNKPQHF; CDR3 DNA: TGTGCCCGGAGTACCGGGACAGGGGGGAATAAGCCCCAGCATTTT
D gene: TRBD2; clone size: -; V gene: TRBV10-2; J gene: TRBJ2-3; CDR3 protein: CASRLTSGGSTDTQYF; CDR3 DNA: TGCGCCAGCAGACTCACTAGCGGGGGGTCTACAGATACGCAGTATTTT
D gene: TRBD1; clone size: -; V gene: TRBV6-6; J gene: TRBJ1-2; CDR3 protein: CASSPSPLGTGSPYGYTF; CDR3 DNA: TGTGCCAGCAGTCCAAGCCCCCTTGGGACAGGGTCGCCCTATGGCTACACCTTC
D gene: -; clone size: once; V gene: TRBV19; J gene: TRBJ1-5; CDR3 protein: CASSGQYNQPQHF; CDR3 DNA: TGTGCCAGTAGTGGACAGTATAATCAGCCCCAGCATTTT
D gene: TRBD2; clone size: -; V gene: TRBV29-1; J gene: TRBJ2-1; CDR3 protein: CSVKSRSGGAVDNEQFF; CDR3 DNA: TGCAGCGTTAAAAGTCGAAGCGGGGGGGCGGTAGACAATGAGCAGTTCTTC
D gene: TRBD1; clone size: -; V gene: TRBV7-9; J gene: TRBJ1-1; CDR3 protein: CASSHRGQDTEAFF; CDR3 DNA: TGTGCCAGCAGCCACAGGGGACAAGACACTGAAGCTTTCTTT
D gene: -; clone size: -; V gene: TRBV11-2; J gene: TRBJ1-4; CDR3 protein: CASSKNPAGEEKLFF; CDR3 DNA: TGTGCCAGCAGTAAGAACCCCGCGGGTGAAGAAAAACTGTTTTTT
D gene: TRBD1; clone size: few; V gene: TRBV6-6; J gene: TRBJ1-1; CDR3 protein: CASSYGTVMNTEAFF; CDR3 DNA: TGTGCCAGCAGTTATGGGACAGTCATGAACACTGAAGCTTTCTTT
D gene: TRBD1; clone size: -; V gene: TRBV19; J gene: TRBJ1-1; CDR3 protein: CASRIQGGNTEAFF; CDR3 DNA: TGTGCCAGTAGGATCCAGGGGGGGAACACTGAAGCTTTCTTT
D gene: -; clone size: -; V gene: TRBV19; J gene: TRBJ1-3; CDR3 protein: CASRIRPGSGNTIYF; CDR3 DNA: TGTGCCAGTCGAATCCGACCAGGGTCTGGAAACACCATATATTTT
D gene: TRBD1; clone size: -; V gene: TRBV4-3; J gene: TRBJ1-2; CDR3 protein: CASSQDHRGYYGYTF; CDR3 DNA: TGCGCCAGCAGCCAAGATCACAGGGGGTACTATGGCTACACCTTC
D gene: -; clone size: -; V gene: TRBV30; J gene: TRBJ1-3; CDR3 protein: CAWSDPRSRGGNTIYF; CDR3 DNA: TGTGCCTGGAGCGACCCCCGGTCCCGCGGTGGAAACACCATATATTTT
D gene: -; clone size: -; V gene: TRBV7-6; J gene: TRBJ2-7; CDR3 protein: CASSPGAAGGIYEQYF; CDR3 DNA: TGTGCCAGCAGCCCAGGGGCTGCAGGGGGGATCTACGAGCAGTACTTC
D gene: -; clone size: -; V gene: TRBV7-3; J gene: TRBJ2-1; CDR3 protein: CASSSQSYNEQFF; CDR3 DNA: TGTGCCAGCAGCTCGCAGTCCTACAATGAGCAGTTCTTC
D gene: TRBD2; clone size: -; V gene: TRBV9; J gene: TRBJ2-5; CDR3 protein: CASSVAGGGAAETQYF; CDR3 DNA: TGTGCCAGCAGCGTAGCTGGCGGGGGGGCCGCGGAGACCCAGTACTTC
D gene: -; clone size: once; V gene: TRBV7-8; J gene: TRBJ2-7; CDR3 protein: CASSFAGKTYEQYF; CDR3 DNA: TGTGCCAGCAGCTTTGCGGGGAAGACCTACGAGCAGTACTTC
D gene: TRBD1; clone size: -; V gene: TRBV27; J gene: TRBJ2-1; CDR3 protein: CASTAGTAYNEQFF; CDR3 DNA: TGTGCCAGCACCGCCGGGACAGCTTACAATGAGCAGTTCTTC